These T cell receptor beta chains were read from a single sample in a study of blood T cell repertoires in COVID-19. This table comes from immunoSEQ multiplex PCR, and its TCRdb copy is limited to in-frame clones, with some not included. The sample has 400,000 to 550,000 clones; 87% are singletons. The material sequenced was PBMCs or T cells enriched from blood (not recorded which). The receptors were sampled from a woman younger than 30 with acute COVID-19. CDR3s include the opening cysteine and the closing phenylalanine or tryptophan. The D gene is left open where the match is weak. The size field is filled for only some rows; it gives once, few, many or a size class.

j_gene: TRBJ2-2; d_gene: NA; abundance: NA; v_gene: TRBV2; CDR3nt: TGTGCCAGCAGAATGCCCCCTGGCGGGGCCGGGGAGCTGTTTTTT; CDR3aa: CASRMPPGGAGELFF
j_gene: TRBJ1-1; d_gene: NA; abundance: NA; v_gene: TRBV19; CDR3nt: TGTGCCAGCCGCGGACAGCCGAACACTGAAGCTTTCTTT; CDR3aa: CASRGQPNTEAFF
j_gene: TRBJ1-2; d_gene: TRBD1; abundance: NA; v_gene: TRBV10-2; CDR3nt: TGCGCCAGCAGGGCTGGACAGGGGGCAGAGTATGGCTACACCTTC; CDR3aa: CASRAGQGAEYGYTF
j_gene: TRBJ1-1; d_gene: TRBD1; abundance: NA; v_gene: TRBV4-2; CDR3nt: TGTGCCAGCAGCCAAGATCTCGCAGGGGGCAGAAACACTGAAGCTTTCTTT; CDR3aa: CASSQDLAGGRNTEAFF
j_gene: TRBJ2-1; d_gene: TRBD1; abundance: NA; v_gene: TRBV6-5; CDR3nt: TGTGCCAGCAGTTACTCCGGGACAGGGGGCCTTAATGAGCAGTTCTTC; CDR3aa: CASSYSGTGGLNEQFF
j_gene: TRBJ1-5; d_gene: NA; abundance: NA; v_gene: TRBV6-5; CDR3nt: TGTGCCACCAGAAGGACAGTGAATCAGCCCCAGCATTTT; CDR3aa: CATRRTVNQPQHF
j_gene: TRBJ2-1; d_gene: TRBD2; abundance: once; v_gene: TRBV30; CDR3nt: TGTGCCTGGAGTGGGTTAGCGGGAGGGCCGAACAATGAGCAGTTCTTC; CDR3aa: CAWSGLAGGPNNEQFF
j_gene: TRBJ2-3; d_gene: TRBD1; abundance: NA; v_gene: TRBV5-4; CDR3nt: TGTGCCAGCAGCTACGGGACAGACACAGATACGCAGTATTTT; CDR3aa: CASSYGTDTDTQYF
j_gene: TRBJ2-6; d_gene: NA; abundance: NA; v_gene: TRBV4-3; CDR3nt: TGCGCCAGCAGCCAGGAGGGAGACACCTACTCTGGGGCCAACGTCCTGACTTTC; CDR3aa: CASSQEGDTYSGANVLTF
j_gene: TRBJ2-2; d_gene: NA; abundance: NA; v_gene: TRBV28; CDR3nt: TGTGCCAGCAGTAGACAGAACACCGGGGAGCTGTTTTTT; CDR3aa: CASSRQNTGELFF
j_gene: TRBJ1-5; d_gene: NA; abundance: NA; v_gene: TRBV30; CDR3nt: TGTGCCTGCGCCCGCGGGAGGGGGAATCAGCCCCAGCATTTT; CDR3aa: CACARGRGNQPQHF
j_gene: TRBJ1-6; d_gene: NA; abundance: NA; v_gene: TRBV5-1; CDR3nt: TGCGCCAGCAGCCGTGGGGGAGGGACCGATTCACCCCTCCACTTT; CDR3aa: CASSRGGGTDSPLHF
j_gene: TRBJ2-1; d_gene: NA; abundance: NA; v_gene: TRBV4-1; CDR3nt: TGCGCCAGCAGCCAAGATAACGTACTAGCCGGTTACAATGAGCAGTTCTTC; CDR3aa: CASSQDNVLAGYNEQFF
j_gene: TRBJ1-3; d_gene: NA; abundance: NA; v_gene: TRBV7-8; CDR3nt: TGTGCCAGCAGACAGGGAGCTGGAAACACCATATATTTT; CDR3aa: CASRQGAGNTIYF
j_gene: TRBJ2-7; d_gene: NA; abundance: NA; v_gene: TRBV2; CDR3nt: TGTGCCAGCATTTCCGGGATGCAGTACTTC; CDR3aa: CASISGMQYF
j_gene: TRBJ1-6; d_gene: NA; abundance: NA; v_gene: TRBV3-1/TRBV3-2; CDR3nt: TGTGCCAGCAGCCAAGATCCGAATTCACCCCTCCACTTT; CDR3aa: CASSQDPNSPLHF
j_gene: TRBJ1-4; d_gene: TRBD1; abundance: once; v_gene: TRBV7-9; CDR3nt: TGTGCCAGCAGCTTGGGGACAGGGGTTCATGAAAAACTGTTTTTT; CDR3aa: CASSLGTGVHEKLFF
j_gene: TRBJ1-2; d_gene: TRBD1; abundance: once; v_gene: TRBV29-1; CDR3nt: TGCAGCGTTGAACCCAGGGGGCAACGCGGCTACACCTTC; CDR3aa: CSVEPRGQRGYTF
j_gene: TRBJ1-6; d_gene: TRBD1; abundance: NA; v_gene: TRBV7-2; CDR3nt: TGTGCCAGCAGCTCGGGACAGGGGAATTCACCCCTCCACTTT; CDR3aa: CASSSGQGNSPLHF
j_gene: TRBJ1-3; d_gene: NA; abundance: NA; v_gene: TRBV2; CDR3nt: TGTGCCAGCAGTGAAGCGGCAAACACCATATATTTT; CDR3aa: CASSEAANTIYF
j_gene: TRBJ2-7; d_gene: TRBD2; abundance: NA; v_gene: TRBV5-1; CDR3nt: TGCGCCAGCAGCCCCTCGGGAGGCTACGAGCAGTACTTC; CDR3aa: CASSPSGGYEQYF
j_gene: TRBJ2-4; d_gene: TRBD2; abundance: NA; v_gene: TRBV3-1/TRBV3-2; CDR3nt: TGTGCCAGCAGCCAAGGTCCTAGCGGGAGGACCATCAAAAACATTCAGTACTTC; CDR3aa: CASSQGPSGRTIKNIQYF
j_gene: TRBJ2-3; d_gene: NA; abundance: NA; v_gene: TRBV7-2; CDR3nt: TGTGCCAGCAGCTCGGACTACCTTAGCACAGATACGCAGTATTTT; CDR3aa: CASSSDYLSTDTQYF
j_gene: TRBJ2-7; d_gene: NA; abundance: once; v_gene: TRBV4-2; CDR3nt: TGTGCCAGCAGCCGATTAGGGAGCTACGAGCAGTACTTC; CDR3aa: CASSRLGSYEQYF
j_gene: TRBJ2-5; d_gene: NA; abundance: NA; v_gene: TRBV5-4; CDR3nt: TGTGCCAGCAGCTTGTCTCAGGGCCAAGAGACCCAGTACTTC; CDR3aa: CASSLSQGQETQYF
j_gene: TRBJ2-7; d_gene: NA; abundance: once; v_gene: TRBV30; CDR3nt: TGTGCCTGGAGTGAGGGACTTACGGATTCCTACGAGCAGTACTTC; CDR3aa: CAWSEGLTDSYEQYF
j_gene: TRBJ2-7; d_gene: NA; abundance: NA; v_gene: TRBV23-1; CDR3nt: TGCGCCAGCAGTCAATCCTCGGGGATCACAGCCTTGGTTATTTACGAGCAGTACTTC; CDR3aa: CASSQSSGITALVIYEQYF
j_gene: TRBJ1-3; d_gene: NA; abundance: NA; v_gene: TRBV5-4; CDR3nt: TGTGCCAGCAGCGTCACAGGGATATCTGGAAACACCATATATTTT; CDR3aa: CASSVTGISGNTIYF
j_gene: TRBJ2-7; d_gene: NA; abundance: few; v_gene: TRBV28; CDR3nt: TGTGCCAGCAGTTCCCCCCCGGCAGGGAACTACGAGCAGTACTTC; CDR3aa: CASSSPPAGNYEQYF
j_gene: TRBJ2-1; d_gene: NA; abundance: once; v_gene: TRBV30; CDR3nt: TGTGCCTGGAGTAGGGGTCCCTACAATGAGCAGTTCTTC; CDR3aa: CAWSRGPYNEQFF
j_gene: TRBJ2-2; d_gene: TRBD1; abundance: NA; v_gene: TRBV10-3; CDR3nt: TGTGCCATCAGACAACGGGGACAGGGGGACCCCGGGGAGCTGTTTTTT; CDR3aa: CAIRQRGQGDPGELFF
j_gene: TRBJ2-1; d_gene: TRBD2; abundance: NA; v_gene: TRBV20-1; CDR3nt: TGCAGTGCTAGTCGTCCGGGAGGAGGCGATGAGCAGTTCTTC; CDR3aa: CSASRPGGGDEQFF
j_gene: TRBJ2-5; d_gene: NA; abundance: NA; v_gene: TRBV2; CDR3nt: TGTGCCAGCAGTCAACAAGAGACCCAGTACTTC; CDR3aa: CASSQQETQYF
j_gene: TRBJ2-2; d_gene: TRBD2; abundance: NA; v_gene: TRBV29-1; CDR3nt: TGCAGCGTCAGAAGCGGGACGAACACCGGGGAGCTGTTTTTT; CDR3aa: CSVRSGTNTGELFF
j_gene: TRBJ1-5; d_gene: TRBD1; abundance: NA; v_gene: TRBV7-9; CDR3nt: TGTGCCAGCAGCCTAGGACAGGGTGGGAGCAATCAGCCCCAGCATTTT; CDR3aa: CASSLGQGGSNQPQHF
j_gene: TRBJ2-3; d_gene: NA; abundance: NA; v_gene: TRBV9; CDR3nt: TGTGCCAGCAGCGTAGCTTTGGAGTGGGATACGCAGTATTTT; CDR3aa: CASSVALEWDTQYF
j_gene: TRBJ2-2; d_gene: TRBD1; abundance: NA; v_gene: TRBV7-9; CDR3nt: TGTGCCAGCAGCTTAGGGACAGGGGACACCGGGGAGCTGTTTTTT; CDR3aa: CASSLGTGDTGELFF
j_gene: TRBJ1-5; d_gene: TRBD1; abundance: NA; v_gene: TRBV6-6; CDR3nt: TGTGCCAGCAGCCCGACAGGGGATCAGCCCCAGCATTTT; CDR3aa: CASSPTGDQPQHF
j_gene: TRBJ2-7; d_gene: TRBD1; abundance: NA; v_gene: TRBV10-3; CDR3nt: TGTGCCATCAGTGTACAGGACAGGGCAGTCGAGCAGTACTTC; CDR3aa: CAISVQDRAVEQYF
j_gene: TRBJ1-5; d_gene: NA; abundance: NA; v_gene: TRBV28; CDR3nt: TGTGCCACCTCCCGCGGGGGTTATAGCAATCAGCCCCAGCATTTT; CDR3aa: CATSRGGYSNQPQHF
j_gene: TRBJ2-1; d_gene: TRBD1; abundance: NA; v_gene: TRBV24-1; CDR3nt: TGTGCCACCAGTGGCACCGGGACAGAGTCCAATGAGCAGTTCTTC; CDR3aa: CATSGTGTESNEQFF
j_gene: TRBJ2-3; d_gene: TRBD2; abundance: NA; v_gene: TRBV6-6; CDR3nt: TGTGCCAGCATGACTAGCGGAGGCCTGGGCGCAGATACGCAGTATTTT; CDR3aa: CASMTSGGLGADTQYF
j_gene: TRBJ2-7; d_gene: NA; abundance: NA; v_gene: TRBV11-2; CDR3nt: TGTGCCAGCAGCCACCCCTCAAAGACACTTCGAAACGAGCAGTACTTC; CDR3aa: CASSHPSKTLRNEQYF
j_gene: TRBJ1-1; d_gene: NA; abundance: NA; v_gene: TRBV10-3; CDR3nt: TGTGCCATCAGTGATACAGGCCCCTTGAACACTGAAGCTTTCTTT; CDR3aa: CAISDTGPLNTEAFF
j_gene: TRBJ2-2; d_gene: NA; abundance: NA; v_gene: TRBV27; CDR3nt: TGTGCCAGCCGGAACGGACAGTTCATCGGGGAGCTGTTTTTT; CDR3aa: CASRNGQFIGELFF
j_gene: TRBJ2-7; d_gene: NA; abundance: NA; v_gene: TRBV5-1; CDR3nt: TGCGCCAGCAGCTGGACAGTAGAATACGAGCAGTACTTC; CDR3aa: CASSWTVEYEQYF
j_gene: TRBJ2-7; d_gene: NA; abundance: NA; v_gene: TRBV5-4; CDR3nt: TGTGCCAGCACCTCCCCCAGGACCTACGAGCAGTACTTC; CDR3aa: CASTSPRTYEQYF